The sample holds many counts of the clone carrying this TCR beta chain. As yet, its antigen is unknown. Amplification targeted the TCR beta CDR3 regions, with RNA transcripts as the source material. First-round RT-PCR relied on HTBI primers, and a second-round multiplex PCR came next. Each CDR3 protein gets one entry after TCRdb re-called the multiplex PCR reads with MiXCR. The table records some 520,000 distinct CDR3 sequences, 13% to 15% of them present only once. CDR1 and CDR2 (germline): MGHRA, YSYEKL. V trimming: 3 bases; J trimming: 7 bases; junction bases outside the gene matches: 20. This CDR3 is built from 19 residues. These data come from a study of Graves' ophthalmopathy and Graves' hyperthyroidism. Overall study findings and caveats: Detection in blood was also observed for most expanded thyroid clonotypes above 0.001 frequency.

The V and J genes are TRBV4-1 and TRBJ1-5; 8 nucleotides align to TRBD1. The sample was blood. This TCR was sampled from a woman aged 25 to 45 with Graves' ophthalmopathy. In nucleotides, the CDR3 is TGCGCCAGCAGCCAGGGCCGGGACAGGTACAATGGAGGGAAACAGCCCCAGCATTTT. It encodes CASSQGRDRYNGGKQPQHF.